The 25 T cell receptor beta chains below come from one sample, sequenced in a study of blood T cell repertoires in COVID-19. Sequencing used immunoSEQ multiplex PCR; TCRdb keeps in-frame clones, though not all of them. This repertoire shows fewer than 200,000 clones, 82% found once; its top ten account for around 7%. The sample comprised peripheral blood. These receptors came from a woman aged 40 to 50 with COVID-19, enrolled during active disease.

The V gene is TRBV29-1, the J gene TRBJ2-5, with D unclear. CDR1 and CDR2 (germline): SQVTM, ANQGSEA. The V and J ends lost 3 bases and 4 bases respectively, with 6 bases between them. The CDR3 sequence is 11 residues long. The CDR3 here is CSVDLRETQYF. In DNA, the CDR3 is TGCAGCGTTGACCTGAGAGAGACCCAGTACTTC.

This chain connects TRBV5-1 to TRBJ2-1, with D unresolved. CDR3 length: 15 residues. The germline V gene encodes CDR1 SGHRS and CDR2 YFSETQ. Trimming removed 0 bases from V and 4 bases from J, with 11 bases in between. The DNA for the CDR3 is TGCGCCAGCAGCTTGGGGGCAGATGCGTACAATGAGCAGTTCTTC. This codes for CASSLGADAYNEQFF. The full variable domain, its missing parts supplied by reference TRBV5-1 and TRBJ2-1, is KAGVTQTPRYLIKTRGQQVTLSCSPISGHRSVSWYQQTPGQGLQFLFEYFSETQRNKGNFPGRFSGRQFSNSRSEMNVSTLELGDSALYLCASSLGADAYNEQFFGPGTRLTVL.

The V and J genes are TRBV3-1 (or the pseudogene TRBV3-2) and TRBJ1-1; TRBD1 might be the D (5 bases). The germline V and J ends were trimmed by 5 bases and 8 bases, with 15 bases remaining between them. This CDR3 is built from 13 residues. CDR1 is LGHDT, CDR2 YNNKEL, per germline (reference sequence). The CDR3 DNA reads as TGTGCCAGCAGCACCCCGGGACTCCCCGAAGCTTTCTTT. This encodes CASSTPGLPEAFF.

V and J are TRBV28 and TRBJ1-5; D remains unclear. CDR1 and CDR2 (germline): MDHEN, SYDVKM. Trimming left V 5 bases short and J 0 bases short, with 14 bases between. The CDR3 runs 16 residues. CDR3 sequence (DNA): TGTGCCAGCAGTCCTTACGGACGGGGTAGCAATCAGCCCCAGCATTTT. Translating it yields CASSPYGRGSNQPQHF. The full variable domain, rest sourced from reference TRBV28 and TRBJ1-5, is DVKVTQSSRYLVKRTGEKVFLECVQDMDHENMFWYRQDPGLGLRLIYFSYDVKMKEKGDIPEGYSVSREKKERFSLILESASTNQTSMYLCASSPYGRGSNQPQHFGDGTRLSIL.

This clone was seen just once. The chain combines TRBV5-6 with TRBJ1-1; 8 bases match TRBD1. The CDR3 consists of 15 residues. Germline V gene lookup returns CDR1 SGHDT and CDR2 YYEEEE. V lost 2 bases to trimming and J lost 1 base; unmatched junction nucleotides: 4. The CDR3 nucleotides are TGTGCCAGCAGCTTTCCTGGACAGGGGAACACTGAAGCTTTCTTT. Protein sequence: CASSFPGQGNTEAFF.

The chain couples TRBV19 to TRBJ2-1, with D unclear. Germline loops: CDR1 LNHDA, CDR2 SQIVND (reference sequence). This CDR3 has 13 residues. V lost 7 bases, J lost 6 bases, and 13 bases lay in between. The chain's CDR3 is CASTQADPNEQFF. CDR3 in DNA: TGTGCCAGTACCCAGGCCGACCCCAATGAGCAGTTCTTC.

This sequence joins TRBV3-1 (or the pseudogene TRBV3-2) and TRBJ1-4; no clear D gene. The length of the CDR3 is 13 residues. CDR1 and CDR2 (germline): LGHDT, YNNKEL (reference sequence). The V and J ends lost 3 bases and 8 bases respectively, with 10 bases between them. This CDR3 reads CASSHLLSEKLFF. DNA of the CDR3: TGTGCCAGCAGCCATTTGTTGAGCGAAAAACTGTTTTTT.

The rearrangement joins TRBV3-1 (or the pseudogene TRBV3-2) to TRBJ2-7, with 12 bases lining up with TRBD2. This CDR3 comprises 15 residues. After removal of 2 bases from V and 2 bases from J, the junction contained 1 base not matched to a gene. Germline CDR1 is LGHDT and CDR2 is YNNKEL (reference sequence). The CDR3 loop is CASSQSSGGAYEQYF. The CDR3 nucleotides read TGTGCCAGCAGCCAATCTAGCGGGGGGGCCTACGAGCAGTACTTC.

The V gene is TRBV12-5, the J gene TRBJ1-1; 7 nucleotides align to TRBD1. The CDR3 loop spans 13 amino acids. CDR1 and CDR2 from the germline V gene are LGHNT and FRNRAP. With 6 bases clipped from V and 1 base from J, the junction kept 2 bases outside the gene matches. As DNA, the CDR3 is TGTGCTAGTGGATACAGGGGGAACACTGAAGCTTTCTTT. Translating it yields CASGYRGNTEAFF.

As regards this clone: This same CDR3 is encoded by further DNA sequences in the sample. This chain connects TRBV5-1 to TRBJ2-3, with TRBD1 matching over 7 bases. The J segment lost 3 bases and the V segment lost 3 bases, leaving 1 base of the junction unmatched. Germline V lookup: CDR1 SGHRS, CDR2 YFSETQ. This CDR3 comprises 13 residues. CDR3 residues: CASSWDSTDTQYF. DNA for the CDR3: TGCGCCAGCAGCTGGGACAGTACAGATACGCAGTATTTT.

The chain joins TRBV18 to TRBJ2-5; TRBD1 matches 7 bases. The CDR3 consists of 13 residues. The V gene end was trimmed by 5 bases and the J gene end by 5 bases; junction bases not matched to a gene: 5. Germline V gene sequence: CDR1 KGHSH, CDR2 LQKENI. The CDR3 loop is CASSDTGVETQYF. CDR3 nucleotides: TGTGCCAGCTCAGATACAGGGGTCGAGACCCAGTACTTC. Filled out from reference TRBV18 and TRBJ2-5, the complete variable domain reads NAGVMQNPRHLVRRRGQEARLRCSPMKGHSHVYWYRQLPEEGLKFMVYLQKENIIDESGMPKERFSAEFPKEGPSILRIQQVVRGDSAAYFCASSDTGVETQYFGPGTRLLVL.

The count of this clone is one. Other DNA sequences in the same sample also yield this CDR3. The gene calls are TRBV5-4 and TRBJ2-7, with TRBD2 identical over 7 bases. The germline V gene has CDR1 SGHNT and CDR2 YYREEE (reference sequence). With V trimmed by 2 bases and J by 3 bases, 2 bases remained unmatched. The CDR3 is 13 amino acids. This chain's CDR3 is CASSFGLGYEQYF. The CDR3 coding sequence is TGTGCCAGCAGCTTCGGACTAGGCTACGAGCAGTACTTC.

This chain links TRBV7-8 with TRBJ2-3; 10 positions agree with TRBD2. After removal of 5 bases from V and 6 bases from J, the junction contained 17 bases not matched to a gene. Per the germline V gene, CDR1 is SGHVS and CDR2 is FQNEAQ. CDR3 length: 18 residues. The CDR3: CASSPYPRTSGGGDTQYF. In DNA form, the CDR3 reads TGTGCCAGCAGCCCGTACCCACGGACTAGCGGTGGGGGTGATACGCAGTATTTT. Full variable domain (missing parts from reference TRBV7-8 and TRBJ2-3): GAGVSQSPRYKVAKRGQDVALRCDPISGHVSLFWYQQALGQGPEFLTYFQNEAQLDKSGLPSDRFFAERPEGSVSTLKIQRTQQEDSAVYLCASSPYPRTSGGGDTQYFGPGTRLTVL.

This rearrangement joins TRBV4-1 to TRBJ2-3, with D possibly TRBD2 on 5 matching bases. There are 17 residues in the CDR3. V lost 1 base and J lost 4, with 18 bases in between. Germline-derived CDR1 and CDR2 are MGHRA and YSYEKL. The CDR3 sequence: CASSQGLASFSADTQYF. In nucleotides, the CDR3 is TGCGCCAGCAGCCAAGGACTGGCTAGCTTTTCGGCAGATACGCAGTATTTT.

The chain couples TRBV7-9 to TRBJ2-2; D remains ambiguous. The V end lost 4 bases, the J end lost 8 bases, and 14 bases lay between the germline ends. The germline CDR1 and CDR2 sequences are SEHNR and FQNEAQ (reference sequence). The CDR3 runs to 14 residues. CDR3 DNA: TGTGCCAGCAGCTCCCCTCGGAGTCGTGGGGAGCTGTTTTTT. This gives the protein CASSSPRSRGELFF.

The chain joins TRBV6-1 to TRBJ2-5; D is possibly TRBD2 (6 bases). Germline V CDR1 and CDR2: MNHNS, SASEGT. The CDR3 consists of 15 residues. The V end lost 2 bases, the J end lost 2 bases, and 12 bases lay between the germline ends. CDR3 sequence (DNA): TGTGCCAGCAGTGAATCTGCGGGGACGCAAGAGACCCAGTACTTC. It specifies CASSESAGTQETQYF.

The rearrangement links TRBV10-2 to TRBJ1-2; 10 bases match TRBD1. Per the germline V gene, CDR1 is WSHSY and CDR2 is SAAADI. Trimming cost V 6 bases and J 0 bases; bases outside gene matches: 10. The CDR3 contains 17 residues. The CDR3 here is CASRSDRGRGANYGYTF. The CDR3 DNA sequence: TGCGCCAGCAGAAGCGACAGGGGGCGAGGAGCTAACTATGGCTACACCTTC.

The genes are TRBV19 and TRBJ1-2; no reliable D call. The CDR3 loop spans 14 amino acids. Germline CDR1 and CDR2: LNHDA and SQIVND (reference sequence). Deletions cut 3 bases from V and 4 bases from J, with 12 bases between. This CDR3 is CASSMEGQAYGYTF. The CDR3 region has the DNA TGTGCCAGTAGTATGGAGGGCCAAGCCTATGGCTACACCTTC. The full variable domain, rest sourced from reference TRBV19 and TRBJ1-2, is DGGITQSPKYLFRKEGQNVTLSCEQNLNHDAMYWYRQDPGQGLRLIYYSQIVNDFQKGDIAEGYSVSREKKESFPLTVTSAQKNPTAFYLCASSMEGQAYGYTFGSGTRLTVV.

This clone was recorded at least ten times. The chain has TRBV24-1 and TRBJ2-3; perhaps TRBD2 as D (5 bases). From germline, CDR1 is KGHDR and CDR2 SFDVKD. Trimming pared 2 bases from V and 4 bases from J, leaving 12 bases between. The CDR3 loop spans 15 amino acids. Here the CDR3 reads CATSDSPDFPDTQYF. The CDR3 region has the DNA TGTGCCACCAGTGATTCCCCGGACTTCCCAGATACGCAGTATTTT.

This chain joins TRBV15 and TRBJ1-1; TRBD1 aligns across 9 bases. The CDR3 runs 15 residues. Trimming took 2 bases from V and 8 from J; bases not matched to a gene: 9. The germline V gene encodes CDR1 LNHNV and CDR2 YYDKDF (reference sequence). CDR3 region: CATSRHRGRPMEAFF. CDR3 bases: TGTGCCACCAGCAGACACAGGGGGCGACCCATGGAAGCTTTCTTT.

The sample holds one count of this clone. V gene TRBV7-9 combines with J gene TRBJ1-2; D is possibly TRBD1 (5 bases). Between the trimmed V and J ends, which lost 1 base and 5 bases, there was a span of 11 bases. CDR1 and CDR2 (germline): SEHNR, FQNEAQ (reference sequence). CDR3 length: 14 amino acids. The CDR3 sequence is CASSLVPGGYGYTF. The CDR3 bases are TGTGCCAGCAGCTTAGTTCCGGGGGGGTATGGCTACACCTTC.

This clone showed up just a few times. The rearrangement links TRBV7-9 to TRBJ2-1; 8 nucleotides line up with TRBD2. V was clipped by 5 bases and J by 10 bases; unmatched bases: 10. Germline values: CDR1 SEHNR, CDR2 FQNEAQ (reference sequence). This CDR3 comprises 14 residues. The CDR3 here is CASSARAGVLEQFF. The DNA of the CDR3 is TGTGCCAGCAGCGCCCGAGCGGGGGTCCTCGAGCAGTTCTTC.

This clone appeared a few times. The chain couples TRBV5-1 to TRBJ2-5, with 13 bases identical to TRBD2. V shed 4 bases and J 1 base; nucleotides not matched to a gene: 7. CDR1 SGHRS and CDR2 YFSETQ come from the germline V gene. The CDR3 consists of 17 residues. The CDR3 sequence: CASSGPGLAGPQETQYF. The CDR3 DNA reads TGCGCCAGCAGCGGTCCGGGACTAGCGGGACCCCAAGAGACCCAGTACTTC.

This clone appeared a few times. The CDR3 sequence is CASRNSLSNTGELFF. CDR3 coding DNA: TGTGCCAGTAGAAACAGCCTCTCCAACACCGGGGAGCTGTTTTTT. The chain carries TRBV25-1 and TRBJ2-2; D gene ambiguous. The CDR3 contains 15 residues. V gave up 9 bases and J gave up 2 bases, with 16 bases separating them. Germline assignment: CDR1 MGHDK and CDR2 SYGVNS.

The chain employs TRBV4-1 and TRBJ2-7; TRBD1 agrees at 7 bases. The CDR3 has 18 residues. V dropped 2 bases and J dropped 3; count of bases not matched to a gene: 16. CDR1 is MGHRA and CDR2 is YSYEKL in the germline V gene. In DNA form, the CDR3 reads TGCGCCAGCAGCCAACCTCGGGGAAGGACAGGTATGGGCTACGAGCAGTACGTC. It encodes CASSQPRGRTGMGYEQYV.